This TCR beta chain was sequenced for a study of CD8 T cells in Susac syndrome (dated by TCRdb to the late 2010s). As for the study more broadly: Repertoire sequencing was used to test whether CD8+ T cell activation and differentiation in Susac syndrome was antigen driven. Clonality of the CD8+ T cell repertoire was compared between eleven to twelve healthy donors, approximately 14 Susac syndrome patients and about 15 multiple sclerosis patients.

Peripheral blood CD8+ and CD4+ T cells from healthy donors, Susac syndrome patients and multiple sclerosis patients were profiled using high-throughput TCR beta sequencing. Healthy donors were age- and sex-matched controls. Bulk CD8+ and CD4+ T cells were purified by magnetic negative isolation, whereas CD8+ TEMRA cells were enriched by FACS. Blood was drawn into EDTA tubes, processed within 24 hours, and PBMCs were isolated by density gradient centrifugation. PBMCs destined for TCR sequencing were cryopreserved in liquid nitrogen and later thawed in a 37 °C water bath. Purity of sorted or isolated CD4+, CD8+ and CD8+ TEMRA cells was at least 90%. Its CDR3 holds 18 amino acids, cysteine through phenylalanine. Solely the CDR3 DNA is kept, with 54 bases framed from the first base. Sequences DFQATT (CDR1) and SNEGSKA (CDR2) are obtained from the germline V gene (reference sequence). V sheds 8 bases and J sheds 0 bases, leaving 23 bases between their ends.

What the study reported, not specific to this receptor: The number of individuals in the TCR sequencing and HLA analysis was recognized as being relatively small.

Notes on this clonotype: Its antigen remains unidentified. Base quality data are lacking; no much larger clone is found one base away.

RNA was extracted with the RNeasy kit and roughly 0.45 to 1 ug was reverse transcribed using random hexamers. TCR beta CDR3 regions were amplified with the immunoSEQ multiplex PCR assay covering 54 Vbeta and 13 Jbeta segments. PCR amplification bias was corrected using a synthetic template baseline for primer optimization and computational correction. The source study handled its data this way. Reads were annotated to V, D and J genes per IMGT and analyzed with immunoSEQ Analyzer, keeping only productive sequences. Clonality was calculated as one minus the Shannon entropy normalized by log2 of the number of productive unique sequences. Public and private clones were assessed among the 100 most prevalent clones of each patient and control. A clone was defined as Susac-specific if it was absent from the healthy and MS cohorts, from around 960 published viral clones and from other ImmuneACCESS disease sequences. The raw public data were reprocessed by TCRdb itself: fastp quality trimming at Q25, MiXCR clonotype calling, in-frame beta chains only. All rows with the same CDR3 protein become a single entry with the most common DNA and genes. The V and J calls come from TCRdb's annotation, not from the publication. The sample has 100,000 or so distinct CDR3 sequences on record, around 93% of them singletons. The ten largest clonotypes hold approximately 0.12% of the sample.

Rearrangement joined TRBV20-1 to TRBJ2-6; the D gene is tentatively TRBD1 or TRBD2, each matching 5 bases. The clonotype was recovered from a human donor in good health. The sequencing sample was made of CD8+ T cells from PBMCs. CDR3 sequence: CSPQDRLGESSGANVLTF. The DNA is TGCAGTCCTCAGGACCGGCTGGGGGAGAGCTCTGGGGCCAACGTCCTGACTTTC.